Listed below are T cell receptor beta chains from one sample, sequenced in a study of control samples from healthy donors and cancer patients. This table comes from immunoSEQ multiplex PCR, and its TCRdb copy is limited to in-frame clones, with some not included. The sample lists more than 140,000 clones, approximately 94% seen once, with less than 15% in the top ten. Sample: blood. These receptors were taken from a man aged 35-49 years in good health. The CDR3 runs from the conserved cysteine through the conserved F or W. D genes are given only for firm matches. A row's size may be missing; if present it is once, few, many or a size class.

CDR3 DNA: TGTGCCAGCAGTGAAAGGGGGAATCAGCCCCAGCATTTT
CDR3 protein: CASSERGNQPQHF
J gene: TRBJ1-5
clone size: few
V gene: TRBV6-1
D gene: NA

CDR3 DNA: TGTGCCAGCAGCATCACCCCGAACACCGGGGAGCTGTTTTTT
CDR3 protein: CASSITPNTGELFF
J gene: TRBJ2-2
clone size: NA
V gene: TRBV9
D gene: NA

CDR3 DNA: TGTGCCAGCAGCCCTACGGGCCCTTTTTCACCCCTCCACTTT
CDR3 protein: CASSPTGPFSPLHF
J gene: TRBJ1-6
clone size: NA
V gene: TRBV11-2
D gene: NA

CDR3 DNA: TGTGCCAGCAGCCAAGGGCTGCACTACGAGCAGTACTTC
CDR3 protein: CASSQGLHYEQYF
J gene: TRBJ2-7
clone size: NA
V gene: TRBV14
D gene: NA

CDR3 DNA: TGTGCCAGCAGATTCGACAGGGCTGCCGAGCAGTACTTC
CDR3 protein: CASRFDRAAEQYF
J gene: TRBJ2-7
clone size: NA
V gene: TRBV6-5
D gene: TRBD1

CDR3 DNA: TGTGCCAGCAGTTTGGGGGGGCCTGAAGCTTTCTTT
CDR3 protein: CASSLGGPEAFF
J gene: TRBJ1-1
clone size: NA
V gene: TRBV12-3/TRBV12-4
D gene: NA

CDR3 DNA: TGTGCCAGCAGTTTAGTAGGCAGCTACGAGCAGTACTTC
CDR3 protein: CASSLVGSYEQYF
J gene: TRBJ2-7
clone size: NA
V gene: TRBV12-3/TRBV12-4
D gene: NA

CDR3 DNA: TGTGCCAGCAGCTTAGGGAGCGGGGGGGCCCAAGAGACCCAGTACTTC
CDR3 protein: CASSLGSGGAQETQYF
J gene: TRBJ2-5
clone size: NA
V gene: TRBV7-6
D gene: TRBD2

CDR3 DNA: TGCGCCAGCCGGGGGGGCGCAGGCACAGATACGCAGTATTTT
CDR3 protein: CASRGGAGTDTQYF
J gene: TRBJ2-3
clone size: NA
V gene: TRBV5-1
D gene: TRBD2

CDR3 DNA: TGTGCCAGCAGCTATACTGACAGGGATGGGACCCAGTACTTC
CDR3 protein: CASSYTDRDGTQYF
J gene: TRBJ2-5
clone size: NA
V gene: TRBV7-9
D gene: TRBD1

CDR3 DNA: TGTGCCAGCAGCTTAAGGAACTCACACGGCTACACCTTC
CDR3 protein: CASSLRNSHGYTF
J gene: TRBJ1-2
clone size: NA
V gene: TRBV7-6
D gene: NA

CDR3 DNA: TGTGCCAGCAGCCTTACCGGGACTCAGGGGTCACCCCTCCACTTT
CDR3 protein: CASSLTGTQGSPLHF
J gene: TRBJ1-6
clone size: NA
V gene: TRBV6-5
D gene: NA

CDR3 DNA: TGCGCCAGCAGCCTGATCGGACCGAGAGCCAAAAACATTCAGTACTTC
CDR3 protein: CASSLIGPRAKNIQYF
J gene: TRBJ2-4
clone size: NA
V gene: TRBV4-1
D gene: NA

CDR3 DNA: TGTGCCAGCAGCTTAGACTCGGTCAACACTGAAGCTTTCTTT
CDR3 protein: CASSLDSVNTEAFF
J gene: TRBJ1-1
clone size: NA
V gene: TRBV7-9
D gene: NA

CDR3 DNA: TGTGCCAGCAGCTTAAGTTACGAGCAGTACTTC
CDR3 protein: CASSLSYEQYF
J gene: TRBJ2-7
clone size: NA
V gene: TRBV13
D gene: NA

CDR3 DNA: TGCGCCAGCAGATCAACAGGGGCCGGGGAGCTGTTTTTT
CDR3 protein: CASRSTGAGELFF
J gene: TRBJ2-2
clone size: once
V gene: TRBV4-1
D gene: TRBD1

CDR3 DNA: TGTGCCAGCAGCTTCGGGGGGACCACTGAAGCTTTCTTT
CDR3 protein: CASSFGGTTEAFF
J gene: TRBJ1-1
clone size: NA
V gene: TRBV7-9
D gene: NA

CDR3 DNA: TGTGCCTGGAGGCCGCTAGCGGACTACACCGGGGAGCTGTTTTTT
CDR3 protein: CAWRPLADYTGELFF
J gene: TRBJ2-2
clone size: NA
V gene: TRBV30
D gene: TRBD2

CDR3 DNA: TGTGCCTGGAGTTTCCCTCCTCGTGGGACTGAAGCTTTCTTT
CDR3 protein: CAWSFPPRGTEAFF
J gene: TRBJ1-1
clone size: NA
V gene: TRBV30
D gene: NA

CDR3 DNA: TGTGCCAGCTCGGGGGGTACCAATTCACCCCTCCACTTT
CDR3 protein: CASSGGTNSPLHF
J gene: TRBJ1-6
clone size: once
V gene: TRBV28
D gene: NA

CDR3 DNA: TGTGCCATCAGTGCGAGAGGGGGAGATCAGCCCCAGCATTTT
CDR3 protein: CAISARGGDQPQHF
J gene: TRBJ1-5
clone size: NA
V gene: TRBV10-3
D gene: NA

CDR3 DNA: TGTGCCAGCAGCCCGGGCTTCAACACTGAAGCTTTCTTT
CDR3 protein: CASSPGFNTEAFF
J gene: TRBJ1-1
clone size: NA
V gene: TRBV6-5
D gene: NA